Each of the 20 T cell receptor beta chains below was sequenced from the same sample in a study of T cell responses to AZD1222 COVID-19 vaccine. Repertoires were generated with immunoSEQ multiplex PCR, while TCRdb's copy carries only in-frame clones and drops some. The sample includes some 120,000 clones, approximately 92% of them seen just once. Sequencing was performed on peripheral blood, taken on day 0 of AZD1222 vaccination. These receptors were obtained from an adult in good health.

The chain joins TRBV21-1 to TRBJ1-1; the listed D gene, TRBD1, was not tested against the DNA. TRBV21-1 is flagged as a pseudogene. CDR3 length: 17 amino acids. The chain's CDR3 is CASSKAPRQGIRTEAFF. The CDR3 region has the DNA TGTGCCAGCAGCAAAGCCCCCCGACAGGGGATTCGCACTGAAGCTTTCTTT.

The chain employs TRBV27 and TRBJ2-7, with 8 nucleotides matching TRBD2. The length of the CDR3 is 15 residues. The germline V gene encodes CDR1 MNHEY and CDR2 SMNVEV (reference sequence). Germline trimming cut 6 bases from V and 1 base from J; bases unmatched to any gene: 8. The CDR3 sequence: CASSTREGRSYEQYF. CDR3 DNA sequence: TGTGCCAGCAGCACCCGGGAGGGGAGGTCCTACGAGCAGTACTTC.

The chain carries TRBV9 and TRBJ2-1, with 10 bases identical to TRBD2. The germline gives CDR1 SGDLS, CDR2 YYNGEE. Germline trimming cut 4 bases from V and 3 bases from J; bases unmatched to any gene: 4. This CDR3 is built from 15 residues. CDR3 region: CASSTTSGIYNEQFF. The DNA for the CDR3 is TGTGCCAGCAGCACTACTAGCGGGATCTACAATGAGCAGTTCTTC.

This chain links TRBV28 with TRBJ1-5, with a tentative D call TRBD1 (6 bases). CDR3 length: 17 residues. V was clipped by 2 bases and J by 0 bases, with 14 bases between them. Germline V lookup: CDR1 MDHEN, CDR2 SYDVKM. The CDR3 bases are TGTGCCAGCAGTTTACAGGACAGTTTGTATAGCAATCAGCCCCAGCATTTT. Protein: CASSLQDSLYSNQPQHF. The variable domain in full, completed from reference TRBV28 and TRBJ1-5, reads DVKVTQSSRYLVKRTGEKVFLECVQDMDHENMFWYRQDPGLGLRLIYFSYDVKMKEKGDIPEGYSVSREKKERFSLILESASTNQTSMYLCASSLQDSLYSNQPQHFGDGTRLSIL.

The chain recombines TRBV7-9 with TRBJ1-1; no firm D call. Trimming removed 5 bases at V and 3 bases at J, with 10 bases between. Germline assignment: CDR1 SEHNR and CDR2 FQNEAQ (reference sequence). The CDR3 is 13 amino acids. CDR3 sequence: CASSPDGYTEAFF. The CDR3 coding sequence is TGTGCCAGCAGCCCGGACGGGTACACTGAAGCTTTCTTT.

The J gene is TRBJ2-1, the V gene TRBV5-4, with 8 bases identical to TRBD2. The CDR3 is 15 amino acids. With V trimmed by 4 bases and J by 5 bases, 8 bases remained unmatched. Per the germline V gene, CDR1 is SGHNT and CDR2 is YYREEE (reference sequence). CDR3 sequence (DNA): TGTGCCAGCAGCAGAAGACTAGCGATGAACAATGAGCAGTTCTTC. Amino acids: CASSRRLAMNNEQFF.

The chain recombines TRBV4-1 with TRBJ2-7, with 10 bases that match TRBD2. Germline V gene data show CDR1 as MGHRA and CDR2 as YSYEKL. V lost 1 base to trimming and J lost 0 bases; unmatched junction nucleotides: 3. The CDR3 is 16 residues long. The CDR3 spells CASSQAASGSSYEQYF. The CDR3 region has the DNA TGCGCCAGCAGCCAAGCGGCTAGCGGGAGCTCCTACGAGCAGTACTTC.

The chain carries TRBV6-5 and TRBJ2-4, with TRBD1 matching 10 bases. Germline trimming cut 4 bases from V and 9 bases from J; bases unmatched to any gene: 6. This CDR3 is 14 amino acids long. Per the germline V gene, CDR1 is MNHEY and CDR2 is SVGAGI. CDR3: CASSSPTGGSIQYF. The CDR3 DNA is TGTGCCAGCAGTTCCCCGACAGGGGGCAGCATTCAGTACTTC.

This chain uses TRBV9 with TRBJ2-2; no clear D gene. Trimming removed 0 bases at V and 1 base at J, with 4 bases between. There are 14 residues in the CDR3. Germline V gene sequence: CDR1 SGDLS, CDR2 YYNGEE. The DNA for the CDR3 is TGTGCCAGCAGCGTAGGCGTGAACACCGGGGAGCTGTTTTTT. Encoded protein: CASSVGVNTGELFF.

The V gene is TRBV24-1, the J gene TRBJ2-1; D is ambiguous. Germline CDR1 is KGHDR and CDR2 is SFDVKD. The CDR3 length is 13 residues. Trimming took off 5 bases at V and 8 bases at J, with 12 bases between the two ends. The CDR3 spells CATSGQVRHEQFF. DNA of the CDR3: TGTGCCACCAGTGGTCAAGTTAGGCATGAGCAGTTCTTC.

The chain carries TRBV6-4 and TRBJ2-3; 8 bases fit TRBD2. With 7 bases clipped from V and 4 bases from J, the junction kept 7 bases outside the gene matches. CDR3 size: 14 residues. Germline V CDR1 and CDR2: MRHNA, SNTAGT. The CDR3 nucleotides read TGTGCCAGCACCCCGGGACTAGGGGCAGATACGCAGTATTTT. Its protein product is CASTPGLGADTQYF.

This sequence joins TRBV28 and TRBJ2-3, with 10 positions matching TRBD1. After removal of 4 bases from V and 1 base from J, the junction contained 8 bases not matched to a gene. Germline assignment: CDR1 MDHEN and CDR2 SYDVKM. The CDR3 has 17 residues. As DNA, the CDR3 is TGTGCCAGCAGTTCCCACGGACAGGGGGTGGGCACAGATACGCAGTATTTT. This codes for CASSSHGQGVGTDTQYF.

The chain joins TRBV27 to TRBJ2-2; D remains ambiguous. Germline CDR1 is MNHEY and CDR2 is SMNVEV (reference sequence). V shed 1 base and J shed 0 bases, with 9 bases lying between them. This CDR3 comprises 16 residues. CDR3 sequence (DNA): TGTGCCAGCAGTTTATTTGCTAGGACGAACACCGGGGAGCTGTTTTTT. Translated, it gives CASSLFARTNTGELFF.

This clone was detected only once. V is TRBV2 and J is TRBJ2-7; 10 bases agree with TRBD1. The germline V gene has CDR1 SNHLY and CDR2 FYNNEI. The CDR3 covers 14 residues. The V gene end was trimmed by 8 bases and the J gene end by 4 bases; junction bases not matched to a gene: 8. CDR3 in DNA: TGTGCCAGCCTGGGACAGGGGAGGATGTACGAGCAGTACTTC. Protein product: CASLGQGRMYEQYF.

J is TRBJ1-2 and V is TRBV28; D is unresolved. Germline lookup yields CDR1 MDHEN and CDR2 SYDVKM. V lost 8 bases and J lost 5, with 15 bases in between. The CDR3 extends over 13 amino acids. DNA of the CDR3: TGTGCCAGCTTGGAGCCCCTTGGGTATGGCTACACCTTC. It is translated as CASLEPLGYGYTF.

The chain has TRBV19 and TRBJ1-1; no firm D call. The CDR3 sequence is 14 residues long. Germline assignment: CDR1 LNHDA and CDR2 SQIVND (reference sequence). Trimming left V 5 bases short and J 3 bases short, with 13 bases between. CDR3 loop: CASSVRGRDTEAFF. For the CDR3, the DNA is TGTGCCAGTAGTGTTCGGGGAAGGGACACTGAAGCTTTCTTT.

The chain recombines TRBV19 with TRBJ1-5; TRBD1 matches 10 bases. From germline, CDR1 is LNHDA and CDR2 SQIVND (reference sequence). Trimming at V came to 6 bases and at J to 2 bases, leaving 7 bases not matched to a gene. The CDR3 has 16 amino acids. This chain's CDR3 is CASSVTGTGGNQPQHF. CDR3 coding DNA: TGTGCCAGTAGCGTCACTGGGACAGGGGGCAATCAGCCCCAGCATTTT.

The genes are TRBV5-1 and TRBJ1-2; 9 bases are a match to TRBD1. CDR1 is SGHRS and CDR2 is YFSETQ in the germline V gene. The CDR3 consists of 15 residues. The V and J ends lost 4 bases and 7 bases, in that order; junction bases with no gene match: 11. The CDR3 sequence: CASSLEGTGLGGYTF. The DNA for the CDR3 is TGCGCCAGCAGCCTGGAGGGGACAGGGCTTGGTGGCTACACCTTC.

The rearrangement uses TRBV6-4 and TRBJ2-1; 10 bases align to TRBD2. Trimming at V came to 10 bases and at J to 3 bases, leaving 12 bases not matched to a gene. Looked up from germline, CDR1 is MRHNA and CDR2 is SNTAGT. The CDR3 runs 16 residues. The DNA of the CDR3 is TGTGCCAATGGACTAGCGGCTTCGCGCTGCTACAATGAGCAGTTCTTC. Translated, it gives CANGLAASRCYNEQFF.

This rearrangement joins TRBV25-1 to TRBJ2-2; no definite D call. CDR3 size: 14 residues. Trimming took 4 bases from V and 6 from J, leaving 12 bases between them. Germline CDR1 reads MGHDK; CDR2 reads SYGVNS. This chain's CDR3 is CASSGGSGAGELFF. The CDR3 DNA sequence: TGTGCCAGCAGTGGGGGAAGTGGCGCCGGGGAGCTGTTTTTT. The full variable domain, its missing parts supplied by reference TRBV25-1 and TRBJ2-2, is EADIYQTPRYLVIGTGKKITLECSQTMGHDKMYWYQQDPGMELHLIHYSYGVNSTEKGDLSSESTVSRIRTEHFPLTLESARPSHTSQYLCASSGGSGAGELFFGEGSRLTVL.